The rows below give T cell receptor beta chains drawn from one sample of a study of blood T cell repertoires in COVID-19. Libraries were prepared by immunoSEQ multiplex PCR; TCRdb keeps only in-frame clonotypes and omits some of them. The sample includes 150,000 to 200,000 clones, around 81% of them seen just once. The specimen was peripheral blood. These receptors originate from a man in his 60s with active or convalescent COVID-19. Each CDR3 is given without its conserved first and last residue. The order of the fields is V gene, J gene, clone size, CDR3 protein. Only part of the rows carry a size: once, few, many, or a class if the clone is expanded.

>TRBV7-8|TRBJ1-5|medium-sized
ASSQTGASNQPQH
>TRBV27|TRBJ1-2|-
ASSRDRGFGYT
>TRBV7-8|TRBJ2-1|-
ASSPPGQYNEQF
>TRBV6-5|TRBJ2-7|-
ASRRDRNEQY
>TRBV5-1|TRBJ2-7|few
ASSLGQIYEQY
>TRBV6-5|TRBJ2-1|once
ASSLLGQVGNEQF
>TRBV2|TRBJ2-3|-
ASRDTSTDTQY
>TRBV14|TRBJ1-1|-
ASSDQAGNTEAF
>TRBV6-5|TRBJ2-2|-
ASSTGTGATGELF
>TRBV28|TRBJ1-1|-
ASSFLSGGTEAF
>TRBV5-1|TRBJ2-3|-
ASSSVGGAADTQY
>TRBV3-1/TRBV3-2|TRBJ2-7|-
ASSPQESTSKQY
>TRBV27|TRBJ1-5|-
ASSFSRGGQPQH
>TRBV3-1/TRBV3-2|TRBJ2-1|-
ASSRASGIYNEQF
>TRBV28|TRBJ2-1|-
ASSLEASGRVDNEQF
>TRBV28|TRBJ1-2|-
ASTTGSLGGYT
>TRBV7-3|TRBJ2-3|-
ASQSGIADTQY
>TRBV5-5|TRBJ2-7|-
ASSLVGTGSYEQY
>TRBV14|TRBJ2-3|-
ASSQDRWGGADTQY
>TRBV24-1|TRBJ2-5|-
ATSDPGDTETQY
>TRBV9|TRBJ2-7|-
ASGLGGDRGYYEQY
>TRBV6-1|TRBJ1-2|-
ASSEVGEAGVGYT
>TRBV28|TRBJ2-7|-
ASRSTGGYEQY
>TRBV14|TRBJ2-3|-
ASKGVSRTDTQY
>TRBV6-5|TRBJ2-2|-
ASSYSITGQTGELF
>TRBV6-5|TRBJ1-4|-
ASSYSGTGTGEKLF
>TRBV6-5|TRBJ2-7|-
ASRVTWGGDEQY